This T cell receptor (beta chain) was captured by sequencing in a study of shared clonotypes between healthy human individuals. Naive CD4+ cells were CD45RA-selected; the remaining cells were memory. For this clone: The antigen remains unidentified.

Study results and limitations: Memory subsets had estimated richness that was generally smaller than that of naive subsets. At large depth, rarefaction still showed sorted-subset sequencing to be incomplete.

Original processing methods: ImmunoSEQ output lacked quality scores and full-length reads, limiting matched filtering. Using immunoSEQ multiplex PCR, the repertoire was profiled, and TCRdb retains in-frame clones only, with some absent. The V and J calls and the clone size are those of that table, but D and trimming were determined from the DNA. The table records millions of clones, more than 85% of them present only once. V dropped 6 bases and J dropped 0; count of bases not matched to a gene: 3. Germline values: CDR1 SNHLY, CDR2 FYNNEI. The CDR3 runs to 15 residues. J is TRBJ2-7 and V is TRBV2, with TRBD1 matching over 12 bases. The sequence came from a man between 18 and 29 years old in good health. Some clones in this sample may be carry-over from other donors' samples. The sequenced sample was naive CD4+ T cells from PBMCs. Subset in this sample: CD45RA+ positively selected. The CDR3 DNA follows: TGTGCCAGCAGGGGACAGGGGGCCGCCTCCTACGAGCAGTACTTC. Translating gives CASRGQGAASYEQYF.